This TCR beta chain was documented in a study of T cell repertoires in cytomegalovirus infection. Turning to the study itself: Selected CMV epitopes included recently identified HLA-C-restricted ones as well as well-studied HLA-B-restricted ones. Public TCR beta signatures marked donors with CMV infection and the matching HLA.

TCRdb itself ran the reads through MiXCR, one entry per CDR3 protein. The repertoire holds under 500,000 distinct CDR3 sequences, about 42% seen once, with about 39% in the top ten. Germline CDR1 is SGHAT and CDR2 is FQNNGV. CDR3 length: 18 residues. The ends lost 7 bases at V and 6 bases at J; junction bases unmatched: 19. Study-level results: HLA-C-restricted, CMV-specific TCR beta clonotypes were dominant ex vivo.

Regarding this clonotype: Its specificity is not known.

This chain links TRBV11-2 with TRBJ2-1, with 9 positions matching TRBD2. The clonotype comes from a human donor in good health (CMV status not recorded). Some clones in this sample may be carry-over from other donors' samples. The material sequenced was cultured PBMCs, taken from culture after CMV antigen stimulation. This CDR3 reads CASTWGGRAGGNSNEQFF. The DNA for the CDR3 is TGTGCCAGCACCTGGGGCGGGAGGGCAGGGGGGAACTCCAATGAGCAGTTCTTC.